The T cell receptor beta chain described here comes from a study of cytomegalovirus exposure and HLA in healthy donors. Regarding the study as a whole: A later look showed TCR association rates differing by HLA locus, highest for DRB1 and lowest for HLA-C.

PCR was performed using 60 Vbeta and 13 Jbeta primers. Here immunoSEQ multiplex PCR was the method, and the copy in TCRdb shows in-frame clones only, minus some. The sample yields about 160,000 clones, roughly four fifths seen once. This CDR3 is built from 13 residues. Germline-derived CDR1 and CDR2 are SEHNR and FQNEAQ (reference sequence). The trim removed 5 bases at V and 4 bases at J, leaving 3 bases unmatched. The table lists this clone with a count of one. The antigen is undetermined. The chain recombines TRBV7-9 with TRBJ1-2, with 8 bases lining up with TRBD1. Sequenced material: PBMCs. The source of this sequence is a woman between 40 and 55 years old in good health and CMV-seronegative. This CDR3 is CASSADRVYGYTF. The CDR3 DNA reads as TGTGCCAGCAGCGCGGACAGGGTCTATGGCTACACCTTC. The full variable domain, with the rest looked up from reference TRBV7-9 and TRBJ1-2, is DTGVSQNPRHKITKRGQNVTFRCDPISEHNRLYWYRQTLGQGPEFLTYFQNEAQLEKSRLLSDRFSAERPKGSFSTLEIQRTEQGDSAMYLCASSADRVYGYTFGSGTRLTVV.